This TCR beta chain came from a study of cytomegalovirus exposure and HLA in healthy donors. The ends were cut back, 5 bases at V and 2 bases at J, with 15 bases in the middle. Germline V lookup: CDR1 MNHNS, CDR2 SASEGT. The CDR3 has 15 residues. With 60 Vbeta and 13 Jbeta primers, the PCR was carried out. Data came from immunoSEQ multiplex PCR; TCRdb stores just in-frame clones and leaves some out. Of 140,000 to 150,000 clones in the sample, approximately 80% were seen once. The material sequenced was PBMCs. The chain recombines TRBV6-1 with TRBJ1-2; possibly TRBD1 for D (6 bases). This clonotype was sampled from a male donor in good health and CMV-seronegative. CDR3 in DNA: TGTGCCAGCAGTAACCACAGGGCCCAAAACTATGGCTACACCTTC. It encodes CASSNHRAQNYGYTF.